The clone carrying this TCR beta chain was counted at least ten times. Antigen unknown. Possible read error: a much larger clone is one base away. The sample comes from a study of metastatic and nonmetastatic thyroid tumors. Study summary: Malignant thyroid and benign thyroid patients provided blood and tumor or nodule tissue whose repertoires were compared.

TCRdb reprocessed the PCR reads via MiXCR. This table holds several thousand clones, roughly 3.5% found once. Regarding the study as a whole: TCR beta diversity was reportedly significantly higher in malignant thyroid tumors than benign nodules, in blood and tumor.

CDR1 and CDR2 (germline): SGHRS, YFSETQ. The CDR3 length is 14 residues. The V end lost 3 bases, the J end lost 7 bases, and 14 bases lay between the germline ends. Patients had received no treatment of any kind before thyroid surgery. The receptor's source is a female donor with papillary thyroid cancer or a benign thyroid nodule (not recorded which). Some clones in this sample may be carry-over from other donors' samples. Material: tumor tissue. J is TRBJ1-5 and V is TRBV5-1; possible D gene TRBD1, 6 bases. CDR3 coding DNA: TGCGCCAGCAGCTCAAGGGGGGTAGGCCAGCCCCAGCATTTT. The encoded protein is CASSSRGVGQPQHF. Variable domain in full (rest from reference TRBV5-1 and TRBJ1-5): KAGVTQTPRYLIKTRGQQVTLSCSPISGHRSVSWYQQTPGQGLQFLFEYFSETQRNKGNFPGRFSGRQFSNSRSEMNVSTLELGDSALYLCASSSRGVGQPQHFGDGTRLSIL.